The 9 T cell receptor beta chains listed next were all sequenced from one sample in a study of glioma-infiltrating T cells after dendritic cell vaccination. TCRdb's copy holds only in-frame clones and misses some; the assay was immunoSEQ multiplex PCR. Among about 110,000 clones listed, 85% to 90% were seen once. Specified time point: after dendritic cell vaccination, including at tumor progression/relapse. Sequenced here: blood, sampled after dendritic cell vaccination. Every receptor here comes from a human donor with glioblastoma.

The rearrangement uses TRBV21-1 and TRBJ2-7; the tabulated D call, TRBD2, remains unverified against the DNA. TRBV21-1 counts as a pseudogene. The CDR3 is made up of 12 amino acids. CDR3 protein: CASRRGTYEQYF. For the CDR3, the DNA is TGTGCCAGCAGGCGGGGGACCTACGAGCAGTACTTC.

The CDR3 DNA is TGTGCCTGGAGTGTGGGTTGGGGGGAGGCGAATGAGCAGTTCTTC. This codes for CAWSVGWGEANEQFF. The genes are TRBV30 and TRBJ2-1; the D gene is possibly TRBD2 (6 bases). V was pared by 0 bases and J by 7 bases, with 16 bases between. The V gene's germline CDR1 is GTSNPN and CDR2 SVGIG (reference sequence). The length of the CDR3 is 15 residues.

This clone was seen a few times. V usage is TRBV30 and J usage is TRBJ1-2; the D gene is possibly TRBD1 (5 bases). Deletions cut 2 bases from V and 4 bases from J, with 14 bases between. This CDR3 is built from 14 residues. The germline V gene encodes CDR1 GTSNPN and CDR2 SVGIG (reference sequence). The CDR3 reads CAWSLERGGYGYTF. The DNA of the CDR3 is TGTGCCTGGAGTCTGGAAAGGGGCGGCTATGGCTACACCTTC.

This clone was counted once. This chain joins TRBV7-3 and TRBJ2-1; 16 bases map to TRBD2. The V gene's germline CDR1 is SGHTA and CDR2 FQGTGA. This CDR3 is 15 amino acids long. V lost 6 bases to trimming and J lost 7 bases; unmatched junction nucleotides: 3. The CDR3: CASSGTSGGANEQFF. The DNA for the CDR3 is TGTGCCAGCAGTGGGACTAGCGGGGGGGCTAATGAGCAGTTCTTC.

This clone is a singleton in its sample. The rearrangement joins TRBV30 to TRBJ2-7, with D perhaps matching TRBD2 (5 bases). This CDR3 contains 14 residues. V was cut by 0 bases and J by 7 bases, with 16 bases left in between. In germline, CDR1 is GTSNPN, CDR2 SVGIG (reference sequence). This CDR3 reads CAWSVGFGVWEQYF. CDR3 DNA: TGTGCCTGGAGTGTAGGCTTCGGGGTTTGGGAGCAGTACTTC.

J is TRBJ1-5 and V is TRBV7-3; D remains ambiguous. V was pared by 0 bases and J by 7 bases, with 7 bases between. CDR3 size: 13 residues. Per the germline V gene, CDR1 is SGHTA and CDR2 is FQGTGA. CDR3 nucleotides: TGTGCCAGCAGCTTAACTTCGAGCCAGCCCCAGCATTTT. Protein product: CASSLTSSQPQHF.

The chain carries TRBV27 and TRBJ2-2; tentative D call: TRBD1 (5 bases). V was shortened by 6 bases and J by 4 bases, with 9 bases between the two germline ends. The germline CDR1 and CDR2 sequences are MNHEY and SMNVEV (reference sequence). CDR3 length: 13 residues. The DNA of the CDR3 is TGTGCCAGCAGACAGGAGTTCACCGGGGAGCTGTTTTTT. As protein: CASRQEFTGELFF.

The chain uses TRBV7-2 and TRBJ1-2, with 9 bases fitting TRBD1. The CDR3 contains 14 residues. V trimming: 4 bases; J trimming: 5 bases; junction bases outside the gene matches: 5. CDR1 SGHTA and CDR2 FQGNSA come from the germline V gene. The CDR3 bases are TGTGCCAGCAGCTCCGGGGACAGGGTTTATGGCTACACCTTC. This encodes CASSSGDRVYGYTF.

The chain is built from TRBV25-1 and TRBJ1-2; possibly TRBD1 for D (5 bases). Deletions cut 3 bases from V and 6 bases from J, with 11 bases between. Germline CDR1 and CDR2: MGHDK and SYGVNS. The CDR3 is 13 residues long. CDR3 DNA: TGTGCCAGCAGTGAGTTCCCGACAGATGGCTACACCTTC. Translation: CASSEFPTDGYTF.